Sequencing of this T cell receptor (beta chain) was carried out in a study of T cells in women clearing cervical HPV infection. Study background: Case blood drawn at lesion detection; control blood after infection cleared.

In regard to this clone: The CDR3 extends 3 residues past the end of the read, so its final part is completed from the germline J gene.

The data were produced by immunoSEQ multiplex PCR, yet TCRdb's version contains in-frame clones alone and is incomplete. This table lists 20,000 to 25,000 clones. V trimming: 5 bases; J trimming: 3 bases; junction bases outside the gene matches: 4. Germline assignment: CDR1 DFQATT and CDR2 SNEGSKA (reference sequence). The CDR3 covers 13 residues. The clonotype comes from a woman aged 18-69 years with a cervical HPV16 infection that either progressed to CIN3+ or cleared (not recorded which). The sequencing input was blood buffy coat. The rearrangement joins TRBV20-1 to TRBJ1-5, with 7 nucleotides matching TRBD1. The sequenced CDR3 bases are TGCAGTGCTGAGGGACAGCACAATCAGCCC. Translating gives CSAEGQHNQP. The full CDR3 reads CSAEGQHNQPQHF.